The present T cell receptor beta chain was sequenced within a study of type 1 and type 2 diabetes patients. In its sample, this clonotype was seen once. Germline V gene lookup returns CDR1 LNHDA and CDR2 SQIVND (reference sequence). The CDR3 runs to 17 residues. V was clipped by 5 bases and J by 3 bases, with 20 bases between them. Genomic DNA was the PCR template. The TCR beta CDR3 region was amplified using 30 forward and 13 reverse primers. From the multiplex PCR reads, TCRdb called clonotypes with MiXCR, one entry per CDR3 protein. Among 280,000 or so distinct CDR3 sequences listed, roughly 50% were seen once.

This TCR came from a man in his late teens or twenties with type 2 diabetes. The chain uses TRBV19 and TRBJ1-5; D gene uncertain. The specimen sequenced was peripheral blood mononuclear cells (PBMCs). In DNA, the CDR3 is TGTGCCAGTAGTTTAAGGTGGGGAGGTAAGGACAATCAGCCCCAGCATTTT. Its protein is CASSLRWGGKDNQPQHF.